A selection of T cell receptor beta chains follows, all from one sample in a study of CD4 T cells in relation to SARS-CoV-2 and coronaviruses. These receptors' targets are unknown. Profiling relied on immunoSEQ multiplex PCR, and the TCRdb table lists in-frame clones only, not all of them. The data contain 29,000 or so clones, roughly 80% of them seen just once; the ten biggest clones take up 20% to 25%. What was sequenced was CD4+ T cells from PBMCs, cultured in vitro. The source of these receptors is a human donor in good health. CDR3s leave out the opening cysteine and the closing phenylalanine or tryptophan. Rows may omit the clone size; those that give it use once, few, many or a size class.

abundance	v_gene	CDR3aa
NA	TRBV3-1/TRBV3-2	ASSQNRGRVGYT
NA	TRBV5-4	ASSLGGGYEQY
NA	TRBV18	ASSPSGGHQPQH
NA	TRBV18	ASSSSANYGYT
once	TRBV7-9	ASSRGSGGFSGANVLT
once	TRBV9	ASSVTSGRAFVTDTQY
NA	TRBV18	ASSSLWTGSTTNEKLF
NA	TRBV7-2	ASSLVTGAGYGQY
NA	TRBV10-1	ASSETGRDYTEAF
once	TRBV11-2	ASSLDWLGGETQY
NA	TRBV19	ASSLSGGQSSYEQY
NA	TRBV7-8	ASSPRDHPGEQF
NA	TRBV7-7	ASSVGNQETQY
few	TRBV6-2/TRBV6-3	ASSPTNISPLH
NA	TRBV11-2	ASSLGGQGSETQY
once	TRBV9	ASSVDPGHEQY
few	TRBV4-1	ASSQRVFLTQRINYGYT
NA	TRBV9	ASSTPDRARYNEQF
NA	TRBV7-9	ASSPDRTFEAF
once	TRBV3-1/TRBV3-2	ASSDSGRGGEQY
NA	TRBV5-1	ASSATGRNEKLF
NA	TRBV11-2	ASSLLGGGGTDTQY
NA	TRBV2	ASTGDSYYGYT
few	TRBV5-1	ASSGQISYEQY
NA	TRBV20-1	SASSGQGNGYT
once	TRBV4-3	ASSRGYQDYYEQY
few	TRBV6-2/TRBV6-3	ASSDRGRRNTIY
few	TRBV10-1	ASSESTTSDTQY
NA	TRBV7-6	ASSLGPGGGYNEQF
few	TRBV6-1	ASSDPGRSTDTQY
NA	TRBV9	ASSERTYTEAF
NA	TRBV10-3	AIRGAPDTEAF
few	TRBV11-1	ASSPSPKNTGELF